This T cell receptor beta chain derives from a study of blood T cell repertoires in COVID-19. The method was immunoSEQ multiplex PCR; TCRdb's version includes in-frame clones alone and lacks a portion of them. The table shows about 420,000 clones, with around 90% occurring only once. Between the trimmed V and J ends, which lost 1 base and 0 bases, there was a span of 13 bases. Germline CDR1 LNHDA, CDR2 SQIVND (reference sequence). The CDR3 has 17 amino acids. Specimen: peripheral blood. This sequence joins TRBV19 and TRBJ1-3, with a weak D call TRBD1 (6 bases). This receptor was taken from a man between 18 and 35 years old with COVID-19, enrolled during active disease. The CDR3 DNA sequence: TGTGCCAGTAGTATAGGGGGGCAGCAACTCTCTGGAAACACCATATATTTT. It is translated as CASSIGGQQLSGNTIYF.